The text below deals with one TCR beta chain. The data derive from a study of blood T cell repertoires in COVID-19. Study-level background: Donors in the United States, Italy and Spain gave samples during acute or convalescent COVID-19. PBMCs, B-cell-depleted T cells, or T cells were the source of the cDNA or gDNA that made up the material.

In the authors' workflow: Amplified reference gene primers provided the basis for estimating nucleated cell counts. Using immunoSEQ multiplex PCR, the repertoire was profiled, and TCRdb retains in-frame clones only, with some absent. From that table come the V and J calls and clone size; the DNA was used to work out D and trimming. Of 190,000 or so clones listed, approximately 87% were seen once; the top ten hold about 1%. The CDR3 sequence is 13 residues long. With V trimmed by 7 bases and J by 2 bases, 3 bases remained unmatched. CDR1 is SGDLS and CDR2 is YYNGEE in the germline V gene. The sequence derives from a woman aged 18-29 years who had recovered from COVID-19. The specimen was peripheral blood. This chain connects TRBV9 to TRBJ1-3; 7 nucleotides agree with TRBD1. CDR3 nucleotides: TGTGCCAGCCAACAGGGGCCTGGAAACACCATATATTTT. Its protein is CASQQGPGNTIYF.